A selection of T cell receptor beta chains follows, all from one sample in a study of OX40 agonist ivuxolimab in advanced cancers. Assay used: immunoSEQ multiplex PCR; TCRdb lists only in-frame clones, some missing. The table records about 100,000 clones, 85% to 90% of them present only once. The source material was CD4+ or CD8+ T cells sorted from blood, sampled in a trial of the OX40 agonist ivuxolimab. These receptors originate from an adult with an advanced solid tumor such as melanoma, head and neck, liver or kidney cancer. Each CDR3 is given with its conserved first and last residue. A D gene is named only where the DNA matches it firmly. Not all rows give a size; the values are once, few, many and, for expanded clones, a class.

V gene: TRBV7-3
D gene: NA
J gene: TRBJ2-7
clone size: NA
CDR3 DNA: TGTGCCAGCAGCGGCCTGTCCCCCCCCGGGAACGAGCAGTACTTC
CDR3 protein: CASSGLSPPGNEQYF

V gene: TRBV7-6
D gene: TRBD2
J gene: TRBJ2-1
clone size: once
CDR3 DNA: TGTGCCAGCAGCTCAACTAGCGGGGGGTACAATGAGCAGTTCTTC
CDR3 protein: CASSSTSGGYNEQFF

V gene: TRBV6-6
D gene: NA
J gene: TRBJ1-2
clone size: NA
CDR3 DNA: TGTGCCAGCAGGGCGGGAGGGGGGAACTATGGCTACACCTTC
CDR3 protein: CASRAGGGNYGYTF

V gene: TRBV6-6
D gene: NA
J gene: TRBJ2-7
clone size: NA
CDR3 DNA: TGTGCCAGCAGCCCAGGGGACGAGCAGTACTTC
CDR3 protein: CASSPGDEQYF

V gene: TRBV27
D gene: TRBD2
J gene: TRBJ2-3
clone size: NA
CDR3 DNA: TGTGCCAGCAGTTTATCGACGGGGGGGCCGCCAGATACGCAGTATTTT
CDR3 protein: CASSLSTGGPPDTQYF

V gene: TRBV21-1
D gene: NA
J gene: TRBJ1-2
clone size: NA
CDR3 DNA: TGTGCCAGCAGCAAAGACCTTCAGTGGTGCAAAGCTAACTATGGCTACACCTTC
CDR3 protein: CASSKDLQWCKANYGYTF

V gene: TRBV6-5
D gene: TRBD1
J gene: TRBJ1-2
clone size: NA
CDR3 DNA: TGTGCCAGCAGACCCTACAGGGGAGGGAATGGCTACACCTTC
CDR3 protein: CASRPYRGGNGYTF

V gene: TRBV19
D gene: NA
J gene: TRBJ1-1
clone size: NA
CDR3 DNA: TGTGCCAGTAGTATAGTGGGGGGGGCGGCGACTGAAGCTTTCTTT
CDR3 protein: CASSIVGGAATEAFF

V gene: TRBV30
D gene: NA
J gene: TRBJ1-3
clone size: NA
CDR3 DNA: TGTGCCCAATCGAGGGACGGAGCTGGAAACACCATATATTTT
CDR3 protein: CAQSRDGAGNTIYF

V gene: TRBV7-2
D gene: NA
J gene: TRBJ2-1
clone size: NA
CDR3 DNA: TGTGCCAGCAGCTTAGACAGGGTAATGGATGAGCAGTTCTTC
CDR3 protein: CASSLDRVMDEQFF

V gene: TRBV30
D gene: NA
J gene: TRBJ2-7
clone size: NA
CDR3 DNA: TGTGCCTGGAGTAGGGGGGGCTCCCGTCTCTCCTACGAGCAGTACTTC
CDR3 protein: CAWSRGGSRLSYEQYF

V gene: TRBV10-3
D gene: TRBD2
J gene: TRBJ2-6
clone size: NA
CDR3 DNA: TGTGCTATCAGGGCTAGCGGTGGGGCCAACGTCCTGACTTTC
CDR3 protein: CAIRASGGANVLTF

V gene: TRBV10-1
D gene: NA
J gene: TRBJ1-1
clone size: once
CDR3 DNA: TGCGCCAGCAGCAATACTCAGGGGACTGAAGCTTTCTTT
CDR3 protein: CASSNTQGTEAFF

V gene: TRBV19
D gene: NA
J gene: TRBJ1-1
clone size: NA
CDR3 DNA: TGTGCCGGAGGGACCAGGTGGCCCCTCTTT
CDR3 protein: CAGGTRWPLF

V gene: TRBV9
D gene: TRBD1
J gene: TRBJ2-7
clone size: once
CDR3 DNA: TGTGCCAGCAGCGTAGGTACAGGGGGCCTCTACGAGCAGTACTTC
CDR3 protein: CASSVGTGGLYEQYF

V gene: TRBV6-1
D gene: NA
J gene: TRBJ1-2
clone size: NA
CDR3 DNA: TGTGCCAGCAGTGAAGTCGGCTCAGGTTCTCGCTATGGCTACACCTTC
CDR3 protein: CASSEVGSGSRYGYTF

V gene: TRBV7-3
D gene: TRBD1
J gene: TRBJ2-6
clone size: NA
CDR3 DNA: TGTGCCAGCAGCTCCACAGGGGGCGGAGGGGCCAACGTCCTGACTTTC
CDR3 protein: CASSSTGGGGANVLTF

V gene: TRBV25-1
D gene: NA
J gene: TRBJ1-2
clone size: NA
CDR3 DNA: TGTGCCAGCAGTCAAATGACCTATGGCTACACCTTC
CDR3 protein: CASSQMTYGYTF

V gene: TRBV21-1
D gene: NA
J gene: TRBJ2-5
clone size: NA
CDR3 DNA: TGTGCCAGCAGCAAAGAAGAACAGCGGGTGCAAGAGACCCAGTACTTC
CDR3 protein: CASSKEEQRVQETQYF

V gene: TRBV2
D gene: TRBD1
J gene: TRBJ1-5
clone size: NA
CDR3 DNA: TGTGCCAGTGCGGAGGGGGCTGCAAATCAGCCCCAGCATTTT
CDR3 protein: CASAEGAANQPQHF

V gene: TRBV6-5
D gene: NA
J gene: TRBJ2-3
clone size: NA
CDR3 DNA: TGTGCCAGCAGTCTCACAGGGAGCACAGATACGCAGTATTTT
CDR3 protein: CASSLTGSTDTQYF

V gene: TRBV6-1
D gene: TRBD2
J gene: TRBJ2-3
clone size: NA
CDR3 DNA: TGTGCCAGCAGTGGGACTAGCGGGGGCCTAGGCACAGATACGCAGTATTTT
CDR3 protein: CASSGTSGGLGTDTQYF

V gene: TRBV19
D gene: NA
J gene: TRBJ2-5
clone size: NA
CDR3 DNA: TGTGCCAGTAGTACCTCTCCACCTCCGGGGACGGGGGAGACCCAGTACTTC
CDR3 protein: CASSTSPPPGTGETQYF

V gene: TRBV6-1
D gene: NA
J gene: TRBJ2-7
clone size: NA
CDR3 DNA: TGTGCCAGCAGTCAAATACGGGGGGCCCCCTACGAGCAGTACTTC
CDR3 protein: CASSQIRGAPYEQYF

V gene: TRBV7-3
D gene: NA
J gene: TRBJ2-7
clone size: NA
CDR3 DNA: TGTGCCAGCAGCCCGCACGGGAAGAGCTCCTACGAGCAGTACTTC
CDR3 protein: CASSPHGKSSYEQYF

V gene: TRBV7-3
D gene: NA
J gene: TRBJ2-7
clone size: NA
CDR3 DNA: TGTGCCAGCAGCTTAATCCGAGGTAGCGAGCAGTACTTC
CDR3 protein: CASSLIRGSEQYF

V gene: TRBV29-1
D gene: NA
J gene: TRBJ2-1
clone size: NA
CDR3 DNA: TGCAGCGTTGAAGCAGGCGGTATCCTTAGCGACAATGAGCAGTTCTTC
CDR3 protein: CSVEAGGILSDNEQFF